These 3 T cell receptor beta chains share one sample of origin, sequenced in a study of shared clonotypes between healthy human individuals. Using immunoSEQ multiplex PCR, the repertoire was profiled, and TCRdb retains in-frame clones only, with some absent. Here the sample spans over 2 million clones, roughly 95% being singletons. The sequenced material came from naive CD4+ T cells sorted from blood. Specified subset: CD45RA+ positively selected. The receptor set was obtained from a man aged 18 to 30 in good health.

The rearrangement links TRBV18 to TRBJ1-5, with D tentatively TRBD1 (6 bases). The V gene lost 3 bases and the J gene lost 0 bases, with 12 bases spanning the gap. The CDR3 spans 16 residues. Germline V gene data show CDR1 as KGHSH and CDR2 as LQKENI. The CDR3 region is CASSPKGVLSNQPQHF. CDR3 in DNA: TGTGCCAGCTCACCGAAGGGGGTACTTAGCAATCAGCCCCAGCATTTT.

The genes are TRBV7-8 and TRBJ2-3; 7 positions match TRBD2. Germline V gene data show CDR1 as SGHVS and CDR2 as FQNEAQ. The CDR3 runs to 17 residues. The J segment lost 1 base and the V segment lost 0 bases, leaving 7 bases of the junction unmatched. The CDR3 protein is CASSLARETRRTDTQYF. The CDR3 nucleotides are TGTGCCAGCAGCTTAGCGCGGGAGACTAGACGCACAGATACGCAGTATTTT.

This sequence joins TRBV4-1 and TRBJ1-3, with D possibly being TRBD1 (6 bases). Trimming cost V 4 bases and J 0 bases, with 10 bases left between them. The CDR3 covers 15 residues. Germline CDR1 and CDR2: MGHRA and YSYEKL. The CDR3 spells CASSPTGYSGNTIYF. DNA of the CDR3: TGCGCCAGCAGCCCCACAGGGTACTCTGGAAACACCATATATTTT.